The 8 T cell receptor beta chains given below trace back to one sample, sequenced in a study of T cells in women clearing cervical HPV infection. Profiled with immunoSEQ multiplex PCR; TCRdb holds only in-frame clones, not every one. This listing includes 44,000 or so clones. Specimen: blood buffy coat. The receptors originated from a woman between 18 and 69 years old with a cervical HPV16 infection that either progressed to CIN3+ or cleared (not recorded which).

As for this clone: The observed sequence ends 3 residues before the CDR3 terminus, with the missing tail filled in from the germline J gene. Other DNA sequences in this sample translate to the same CDR3. The V and J genes are TRBV20-1 and TRBJ1-2; 8 positions agree with TRBD1. V trimming: 3 bases; J trimming: 3 bases; junction bases outside the gene matches: 6. This CDR3 has 14 amino acids. In germline, CDR1 is DFQATT, CDR2 SNEGSKA (reference sequence). The CDR3 DNA, read in part, is TGCAGTGCTAGCAGGGGGCAAGCGGACTATGGC. Translation gives CSASRGQADYG. The full-length CDR3 reads as CSASRGQADYGYTF.

As to this clone: The read halts 3 residues ahead of the CDR3 end, with the missing end drawn from the germline J gene. This chain links TRBV5-1 with TRBJ2-3, with 11 nucleotides matching TRBD1. This CDR3 region has 16 residues. The V and J ends lost 1 base and 4 bases, in that order; junction bases with no gene match: 5. Germline lookup yields CDR1 SGHRS and CDR2 YFSETQ. CDR3 bases read: TGCGCCAGCAGCTTGCCCGGGACAGGGGGTGCAGATACG. Translating it yields CASSLPGTGGADT. The whole CDR3 protein reads CASSLPGTGGADTQYF.

As concerns this clone: From the germline J gene comes the end of the CDR3, since the read stops 3 residues before it. The chain links TRBV7-9 to TRBJ2-7, with 9 bases that match TRBD1. The germline V gene encodes CDR1 SEHNR and CDR2 FQNEAQ (reference sequence). The length of the CDR3 is 13 residues. Losses at the gene ends were 7 bases for V and 6 bases for J; bases not matched to a gene: 7. The CDR3 DNA, read in part, is TGTGCCAGCAAGGGACAGGGAATATCCGAG. Its protein product is CASKGQGISE. The full CDR3 is CASKGQGISEQYF.

Remarks on this clone: The observed sequence ends 3 residues before the CDR3 terminus, with the missing tail filled in from the germline J gene. The J gene is TRBJ2-2, the V gene TRBV5-1; D perhaps matches TRBD1 (5 bases). The germline gives CDR1 SGHRS, CDR2 YFSETQ. This CDR3 comprises 14 residues. V shed 0 bases and J shed 6 bases, with 9 bases lying between them. This CDR3 is CASSLVLRAGELFF. CDR3 bases read: TGCGCCAGCAGCTTGGTCCTCAGGGCCGGGGAG.

As for this clone: Sequencing ends 3 residues short of the CDR3 end; the germline J gene provides the rest. The chain recombines TRBV11-2 with TRBJ2-1; 11 bases line up with TRBD2. The CDR3 sequence is 15 residues long. Trimming cost V 5 bases and J 4 bases; bases outside gene matches: 4. Germline loops: CDR1 SGHAT, CDR2 FQNNGV. CDR3 sequence: CASSRSGGVYNEQFF. The DNA read from the CDR3 is TGTGCCAGCAGCCGTAGCGGGGGGGTATACAATGAG.

As to this clone: The read terminates 3 residues before the CDR3 end, so the remaining end is supplied by the germline J gene. The chain links TRBV7-9 to TRBJ2-2, with D uncertain. The CDR3 contains 12 residues. Per the germline V gene, CDR1 is SEHNR and CDR2 is FQNEAQ (reference sequence). V was shortened by 3 bases and J by 5 bases, with 4 bases between the two germline ends. CDR3 in amino acids: CASSFQTGELFF. CDR3 DNA, as far as it was read: TGTGCCAGCAGCTTTCAGACCGGGGAG.

On this clone: The read ends 3 residues early relative to the CDR3; the germline J gene fills the gap. The chain is built from TRBV6-4 and TRBJ2-1, with 11 bases matching TRBD2. Looked up from germline, CDR1 is MRHNA and CDR2 is SNTAGT. The CDR3 has 16 residues. Trimming at V came to 4 bases and at J to 2 bases, leaving 4 bases not matched to a gene. This chain's CDR3 is CASSARSGGAYNEQFF. The CDR3 bases that were read are TGTGCCAGCAGTGCCCGTAGCGGGGGGGCCTACAATGAG.

Comment on this clone: Read data end 3 residues before the CDR3 end; the end is taken from the germline J gene. V is TRBV5-1 and J is TRBJ1-4; D is unclear. Germline V lookup: CDR1 SGHRS, CDR2 YFSETQ. There are 13 residues in the CDR3. The covered CDR3 bases are TGCGCCAGCAGCCCCGCGGTTGCTTCACCA. Residues: CASSPAVASP. From start to end, the CDR3 is CASSPAVASPLFF.